This T cell receptor beta chain came from a study of molecular identifiers for immune sequencing clone quantification. This clonotype has ten or more counts. Per germline, CDR1 SEHNR and CDR2 FQNEAQ (reference sequence). Deletions cut 2 bases from V and 2 bases from J, with 6 bases between. The CDR3 is made up of 13 amino acids. Each CDR3 protein gets one entry after TCRdb re-called the PCR reads with MiXCR. The table records approximately 550,000 distinct CDR3 sequences, less than 30% of them present only once. The specimen was naive CD8+ T cells from blood, with Jurkat cell RNA spiked in. As for subset: FACS-sorted CD8+CD4-CCR7+CD45RA+ naive T cells. The V and J genes are TRBV7-9 and TRBJ2-5; D call uncertain. The origin of this receptor is a human donor in good health. Some libraries in this study had Jurkat cell RNA spiked in. The CDR3 DNA follows: TGTGCCAGCAGCTTAAGCAGTCAAGAGACCCAGTACTTC. Protein: CASSLSSQETQYF.